Shown below are 18 T cell receptor beta chains from a single sample sequenced in a study of blood T cell repertoires in COVID-19. This table comes from immunoSEQ multiplex PCR, and its TCRdb copy is limited to in-frame clones, with some not included. The repertoire consists of around 68,000 clones, with around 90% occurring once and the leading ten covering 1.6%. The sequenced sample was peripheral blood. The receptors come from a human donor in a cohort sampled during active COVID-19.

The genes are TRBV11-3 and TRBJ1-6, with D perhaps TRBD1 (5 bases). CDR3 length equals 15 residues. CDR1 SGHNT and CDR2 YENEEA come from the germline V gene. The V gene lost 3 bases and the J gene lost 3 bases, with 9 bases spanning the gap. This CDR3 is CASSLVDSYNSPLHF. CDR3 DNA: TGTGCCAGCAGCTTGGTTGACAGCTATAATTCACCCCTCCACTTT.

The V and J genes are TRBV6-2 or TRBV6-3 and TRBJ2-2; 7 nucleotides line up with TRBD2. CDR3 length: 19 amino acids. Germline V CDR1 and CDR2: MNHEY, SVGEGT. The J segment lost 1 base and the V segment lost 0 bases, leaving 11 bases of the junction unmatched. CDR3 coding DNA: TGTGCCAGCAGTTACTCGATTTTTGGGCTAGCGGAGAACACCGGGGAGCTGTTTTTT. Translating it yields CASSYSIFGLAENTGELFF.

This clone appeared once. The chain is built from TRBV10-2 and TRBJ2-7; D might be TRBD1 (5 bases). This CDR3 has 14 residues. Trimming shortened V by 8 bases and J by 1 base, and 15 bases separated the two germline ends. Germline values: CDR1 WSHSY, CDR2 SAAADI. The CDR3 DNA sequence: TGCGCCAGCCTACCCCGCAGGGATTCCTACGAGCAGTACTTC. It translates to CASLPRRDSYEQYF.

The chain links TRBV5-1 to TRBJ2-6; D unresolved. The CDR3 has 15 residues. CDR1 SGHRS and CDR2 YFSETQ come from the germline V gene. Trimming left V 0 bases short and J 2 bases short, with 6 bases between. The CDR3, as DNA: TGCGCCAGCAGCTTGGGGGCCACTGGGGCCAACGTCCTGACTTTC. This translates into CASSLGATGANVLTF. Filled out from reference TRBV5-1 and TRBJ2-6, the complete variable domain reads KAGVTQTPRYLIKTRGQQVTLSCSPISGHRSVSWYQQTPGQGLQFLFEYFSETQRNKGNFPGRFSGRQFSNSRSEMNVSTLELGDSALYLCASSLGATGANVLTFGAGSRLTVL.

V and J are TRBV5-1 and TRBJ2-5; D ambiguous. V lost 1 base, J lost 2 bases, and 9 bases lay in between. Germline assignment: CDR1 SGHRS and CDR2 YFSETQ. CDR3 size: 14 residues. CDR3 nucleotides: TGCGCCAGCAGCTTGTCTGGCCCTCAAGAGACCCAGTACTTC. This sequence encodes CASSLSGPQETQYF.

This clone was seen a single time. The chain combines TRBV7-2 with TRBJ2-2; 8 nucleotides line up with TRBD2. The CDR3 is 15 amino acids. Trimming removed 6 bases from V and 1 base from J; junction bases left unmatched: 4. CDR1 and CDR2 from the germline V gene are SGHTA and FQGNSA. CDR3 nucleotides: TGTGCCAGCAGGCCCGGGACTAGGAACACCGGGGAGCTGTTTTTT. It is translated as CASRPGTRNTGELFF.

In this sample, this clone is medium-sized. The genes are TRBV2 and TRBJ1-4, with unresolved D. The V gene lost 3 bases and the J gene lost 7 bases, with 12 bases spanning the gap. The CDR3 length is 14 residues. Germline assignment: CDR1 SNHLY and CDR2 FYNNEI. The CDR3, as DNA: TGTGCCAGCAGTGACTGGCGGCGGGGTGAAAAACTGTTTTTT. Encoded protein: CASSDWRRGEKLFF.

The chain recombines TRBV7-2 with TRBJ1-3, with unresolved D. V was clipped by 1 base and J by 0 bases, with 10 bases between them. Germline V gene lookup returns CDR1 SGHTA and CDR2 FQGNSA. The CDR3 runs 16 residues. Here the CDR3 DNA reads TGTGCCAGCAGCTTAGGTCCACCGAGCTCTGGAAACACCATATATTTT. Translating gives CASSLGPPSSGNTIYF.

J is TRBJ2-1 and V is TRBV3-1 (or the pseudogene TRBV3-2); 10 positions agree with TRBD2. Trimming took 5 bases from V and 10 from J; bases not matched to a gene: 14. The CDR3 has 16 amino acids. Germline CDR1 reads LGHDT; CDR2 reads YNNKEL (reference sequence). The CDR3 spells CASSAFPSGRAWEQFF. CDR3 in DNA: TGTGCCAGCAGCGCTTTCCCCAGCGGGAGGGCCTGGGAGCAGTTCTTC.

This rearrangement joins TRBV7-9 to TRBJ2-1; 7 bases match TRBD2. Trimming at V came to 3 bases and at J to 1 base, leaving 3 bases not matched to a gene. Germline V gene lookup returns CDR1 SEHNR and CDR2 FQNEAQ (reference sequence). The CDR3 extends over 15 amino acids. CDR3 in amino acids: CASSFFGRSYNEQFF. The CDR3 coding sequence is TGTGCCAGCAGCTTTTTCGGGAGGTCCTACAATGAGCAGTTCTTC.

The CDR3 DNA sequence: TGTGCCAGCAGTCCCCCGGCGGGGGAAGCTTTCTTT. This codes for CASSPPAGEAFF. This chain connects TRBV6-5 to TRBJ1-1; D is uncertain. The CDR3 extends over 12 amino acids. Trimming shortened V by 5 bases and J by 8 bases, and 12 bases separated the two germline ends. Germline V gene data show CDR1 as MNHEY and CDR2 as SVGAGI.

This CDR3 is CASSLMDSVHEQYF. The CDR3 DNA is TGCGCCAGCAGCTTGATGGACAGTGTCCACGAGCAGTACTTC. The chain combines TRBV5-1 with TRBJ2-7, with D perhaps matching TRBD1 (6 bases). The CDR3 totals 14 residues. V lost 1 base, J lost 5 bases, and 13 bases lay in between. The germline CDR1 and CDR2 sequences are SGHRS and YFSETQ.

The CDR3 nucleotides are TGCAGTGCTAGTCGGGGACAGATCGAAGAGACCCAGTACTTC. Its translation: CSASRGQIEETQYF. This chain connects TRBV20-1 to TRBJ2-5; 7 bases are shared with TRBD1. CDR3 length: 14 residues. The trim removed 3 bases at V and 3 bases at J, leaving 7 bases unmatched. The germline CDR1 and CDR2 sequences are DFQATT and SNEGSKA (reference sequence).

The J gene is TRBJ2-7, the V gene TRBV6-4; 10 positions match TRBD1. This CDR3 spans 14 amino acids. The V segment lost 6 bases and the J segment 6 bases; nucleotides outside the gene matches: 8. Germline CDR1 is MRHNA and CDR2 is SNTAGT. Here the CDR3 DNA reads TGTGCCAGCAGAGCCGGGACAGGGGTTGGCGAGCAGTACTTC. It specifies CASRAGTGVGEQYF.

V is TRBV10-1 and J is TRBJ2-3; D might be TRBD2 (5 bases). Trimming removed 3 bases from V and 0 bases from J, with 7 bases in between. There are 14 residues in the CDR3. Germline CDR1 reads WNHNN; CDR2 reads SYGVQD (reference sequence). CDR3 sequence: CASSDGESTDTQYF. In DNA, the CDR3 is TGCGCCAGCAGTGACGGGGAAAGCACAGATACGCAGTATTTT.

A single count supports this clone. The rearrangement uses TRBV5-4 and TRBJ2-1; perhaps TRBD1 as D (6 bases). The CDR3 runs 11 residues. The ends were cut back, 0 bases at V and 15 bases at J, with 10 bases in the middle. The germline V gene encodes CDR1 SGHNT and CDR2 YYREEE (reference sequence). CDR3 sequence: CASSLEGERFF. DNA for the CDR3: TGTGCCAGCAGCTTGGAGGGGGAACGGTTCTTC.

This chain links TRBV19 with TRBJ1-1; D may be TRBD1 (6 bases). V was trimmed by 3 bases and J by 0 bases, leaving 8 bases between them. CDR3 length: 14 amino acids. Germline V CDR1 and CDR2: LNHDA, SQIVND (reference sequence). The CDR3 loop is CASSMGHLNTEAFF. The CDR3 nucleotides read TGTGCCAGTAGTATGGGACATTTGAACACTGAAGCTTTCTTT.

This chain links TRBV5-1 with TRBJ1-2; 10 nucleotides line up with TRBD1. The junction had 6 bases not matched to a gene; V was cut back by 6 bases and J by 4 bases. The CDR3 extends over 14 amino acids. Germline V gene sequence: CDR1 SGHRS, CDR2 YFSETQ. The CDR3 DNA is TGCGCCAGCACGCCCGGGACAGGGGTCTATGGCTACACCTTC. As protein: CASTPGTGVYGYTF.